The 29 T cell receptor beta chains below were found in one sample sequenced in a study of cytomegalovirus exposure and HLA in healthy donors. Use of 60 Vbeta and 13 Jbeta primers characterized the PCR. The protocol was immunoSEQ multiplex PCR, while the TCRdb copy is restricted to in-frame clones and leaves out a portion. The sample lists 150,000 to 200,000 clones; 80% to 90% were seen once. Sequenced: PBMCs. The receptors stem from a woman between 18 and 29 years old in good health and CMV-seronegative.

This rearrangement joins TRBV15 to TRBJ2-3; no firm D call. The CDR3 length is 12 residues. Germline CDR1 is LNHNV and CDR2 is YYDKDF (reference sequence). Trimming stripped 1 base from V and 12 bases from J, with 11 bases between. In DNA, the CDR3 is TGTGCCACCAGCAGAGCCACAACATCTCAGTATTTT. Translation gives CATSRATTSQYF.

This sequence joins TRBV6-1 and TRBJ1-2; D unresolved. The CDR3 length is 13 residues. The V end was cut by 7 bases, the J end by 2 bases, with 11 bases between. Germline V gene sequence: CDR1 MNHNS, CDR2 SASEGT. The CDR3 sequence: CASIWASNYGYTF. In DNA, the CDR3 is TGTGCCAGCATTTGGGCTTCCAACTATGGCTACACCTTC.

This chain joins TRBV9 and TRBJ1-5; D gene unclear. The CDR3 loop spans 12 amino acids. Germline CDR1 SGDLS, CDR2 YYNGEE. With 3 bases removed from V and 2 bases from J, the gap between germline ends came to 3 bases. CDR3 residues: CASSAGNQPQHF. In DNA form, the CDR3 reads TGTGCCAGCAGCGCCGGCAATCAGCCCCAGCATTTT. Complete variable domain (other parts from reference TRBV9 and TRBJ1-5): DSGVTQTPKHLITATGQRVTLRCSPRSGDLSVYWYQQSLDQGLQFLIQYYNGEERAKGNILERFSAQQFPDLHSELNLSSLELGDSALYFCASSAGNQPQHFGDGTRLSIL.

V and J are TRBV6-1 and TRBJ1-5; possibly TRBD1 for D (6 bases). V lost 8 bases and J 3 bases, leaving 11 bases between the germline ends. This CDR3 contains 13 residues. Germline assignment: CDR1 MNHNS and CDR2 SASEGT. The CDR3 region is CASQQGYNQPQHF. The CDR3 bases are TGTGCCAGCCAACAGGGTTACAATCAGCCCCAGCATTTT.

This chain uses TRBV5-1 with TRBJ2-3, with D tentatively TRBD1 (5 bases). V was pared by 5 bases and J by 2 bases, with 21 bases between. Germline loops: CDR1 SGHRS, CDR2 YFSETQ. CDR3 length: 17 amino acids. CDR3 bases: TGCGCCAGCAGTTATTTCAGCCGACAGAAATACACAGATACGCAGTATTTT. The encoded protein is CASSYFSRQKYTDTQYF.

There are a few counts of this clone. The V call is TRBV14, the J call TRBJ1-2; D is unclear. The CDR3 has 14 residues. Germline V gene sequence: CDR1 SGHDN, CDR2 FVKESK. Trimming stripped 2 bases from V and 3 bases from J, with 10 bases between. CDR3 sequence: CASSQKAGDYGYTF. The CDR3 coding sequence is TGTGCCAGCAGCCAAAAGGCCGGGGACTATGGCTACACCTTC. Combining the CDR3 with reference TRBV14 and TRBJ1-2 gives the whole variable domain EAGVTQFPSHSVIEKGQTVTLRCDPISGHDNLYWYRRVMGKEIKFLLHFVKESKQDESGMPNNRFLAERTGGTYSTLKVQPAELEDSGVYFCASSQKAGDYGYTFGSGTRLTVV.

This clone has just one count. The sample contains more than one DNA sequence encoding this CDR3. The chain joins TRBV27 to TRBJ2-3; tentatively, D is TRBD2 (7 bases). V lost 7 bases and J lost 3, with 23 bases in between. CDR1 and CDR2 from the germline V gene are MNHEY and SMNVEV (reference sequence). CDR3 length: 17 amino acids. In DNA form, the CDR3 reads TGTGCCAGCAACAAAGTGTATGGGGGGGCAGGTACAGATACGCAGTATTTT. Protein: CASNKVYGGAGTDTQYF.

The rearrangement joins TRBV11-2 to TRBJ1-5; 9 bases fit TRBD1. Germline V gives CDR1 SGHAT, CDR2 FQNNGV. V lost 4 bases and J lost 6; bases outside the gene matches: 10. The CDR3 consists of 16 residues. In DNA form, the CDR3 reads TGTGCCAGCAGCTCGTCGGACAGGGGACTAGGTCAGCCCCAGCATTTT. Its translation: CASSSSDRGLGQPQHF.

V gene TRBV11-3 combines with J gene TRBJ2-1; the match to TRBD2 covers 12 bases. The V gene's germline CDR1 is SGHNT and CDR2 YENEEA. The junction had 4 bases not matched to a gene; V was cut back by 2 bases and J by 5 bases. The CDR3 covers 16 residues. The CDR3 sequence is CASSLLAGGRDNEQFF. Written as DNA, the CDR3 is TGTGCCAGCAGCTTACTAGCGGGAGGGAGAGACAATGAGCAGTTCTTC.

This chain uses TRBV7-9 with TRBJ2-5; D gene uncertain. CDR1 and CDR2 (germline): SEHNR, FQNEAQ (reference sequence). Trimming left V 1 base short and J 1 base short, with 7 bases between. The CDR3 covers 14 residues. The CDR3 DNA is TGTGCCAGCAGCTTAGTAATGGCCCAAGAGACCCAGTACTTC. Translating it yields CASSLVMAQETQYF.

This clone was seen a single time. The gene calls are TRBV4-1 and TRBJ1-1; D may be TRBD1 (5 bases). CDR3 length: 16 amino acids. Per germline, CDR1 MGHRA and CDR2 YSYEKL. V dropped 4 bases and J dropped 2 bases, with 17 bases sitting between them. Here the CDR3 DNA reads TGCGCCAGCAGCCCCCGCGGCAGGGTGTATAACACTGAAGCTTTCTTT. Its protein product is CASSPRGRVYNTEAFF.

The V gene is TRBV6-6, the J gene TRBJ2-7; TRBD2 is a possible D gene (5 bases). Germline V gene sequence: CDR1 MNHNY, CDR2 SVGAGI (reference sequence). The CDR3 sequence is 15 residues long. V lost 0 bases to trimming and J lost 2 bases, with 11 bases between them. The CDR3 DNA reads as TGTGCCAGCAGTTACTCGCGGGCGGATCCCTACGAGCAGTACTTC. Translating it yields CASSYSRADPYEQYF.

The DNA of the CDR3 is TGTGCCAGCAGCACCGAGCGGATTTTCAAAAACATTCAGTACTTC. Its translation is CASSTERIFKNIQYF. The rearrangement links TRBV7-8 to TRBJ2-4; a weak D match, TRBD2 (5 bases). Germline V gives CDR1 SGHVS, CDR2 FQNEAQ. V shed 5 bases and J shed 3 bases, with 14 bases lying between them. The CDR3 consists of 15 residues.

The chain carries TRBV4-1 and TRBJ1-5; tentative D call: TRBD1 (5 bases). Germline V gene lookup returns CDR1 MGHRA and CDR2 YSYEKL. This CDR3 is built from 14 residues. Trimming stripped 4 bases from V and 4 bases from J, with 11 bases between. The CDR3 DNA sequence: TGCGCCAGCAGCCTGCGTGGGGCAAATCAGCCCCAGCATTTT. Residues: CASSLRGANQPQHF.

This chain uses TRBV11-2 with TRBJ2-5; 9 bases are shared with TRBD1. Per the germline V gene, CDR1 is SGHAT and CDR2 is FQNNGV. Unmatched junction bases numbered 9, after V lost 0 bases and J lost 1 base. CDR3 length: 18 residues. The CDR3 here is CASSLDGRTGAFQETQYF. CDR3 nucleotides: TGTGCCAGCAGCTTAGATGGGAGGACAGGGGCATTCCAAGAGACCCAGTACTTC.

This clone was observed a single time. The chain employs TRBV7-6 and TRBJ1-1; 7 nucleotides align to TRBD1. Unmatched junction bases numbered 6, after V lost 5 bases and J lost 0 bases. Germline assignment: CDR1 SGHVS and CDR2 FNYEAQ. This CDR3 comprises 15 residues. CDR3 DNA: TGTGCCAGCAGCACCCGGGACAGCCTGAACACTGAAGCTTTCTTT. Its protein is CASSTRDSLNTEAFF. Combining the CDR3 with reference TRBV7-6 and TRBJ1-1 gives the whole variable domain GAGVSQSPRYKVTKRGQDVALRCDPISGHVSLYWYRQALGQGPEFLTYFNYEAQQDKSGLPNDRFSAERPEGSISTLTIQRTEQRDSAMYRCASSTRDSLNTEAFFGQGTRLTVV.

The chain couples TRBV6-1 to TRBJ2-7, with D tentatively TRBD1 (5 bases). CDR3 size: 15 residues. The germline V gene has CDR1 MNHNS and CDR2 SASEGT. V was pared by 4 bases and J by 0 bases, with 13 bases between. The CDR3 sequence: CASSALGQGSYEQYF. The CDR3 region has the DNA TGTGCCAGCAGTGCTCTTGGTCAGGGCTCCTACGAGCAGTACTTC.

The rearrangement links TRBV6-5 to TRBJ1-2; 7 nucleotides agree with TRBD1. V dropped 2 bases and J dropped 6; count of bases not matched to a gene: 9. Germline V lookup: CDR1 MNHEY, CDR2 SVGAGI. The length of the CDR3 is 15 residues. Written as DNA, the CDR3 is TGTGCCAGCAGTTACGGGGTCAGGGGGGAGGATGGCTACACCTTC. Its protein is CASSYGVRGEDGYTF.

The rearrangement joins TRBV15 to TRBJ1-5; D might be TRBD1 (6 bases). The CDR3 sequence is 15 residues long. Trimming shortened V by 4 bases and J by 1 base, and 11 bases separated the two germline ends. Germline assignment: CDR1 LNHNV and CDR2 YYDKDF (reference sequence). The CDR3 DNA reads as TGTGCCACCAGCACTCAGGGGCACAGCAATCAGCCCCAGCATTTT. Its protein product is CATSTQGHSNQPQHF. Based on the CDR3 plus reference TRBV15 and TRBJ1-5, the full variable domain is DAMVIQNPRYQVTQFGKPVTLSCSQTLNHNVMYWYQQKSSQAPKLLFHYYDKDFNNEADTPDNFQSRRPNTSFCFLDIRSPGLGDTAMYLCATSTQGHSNQPQHFGDGTRLSIL.

The CDR3 region has the DNA TGTGCCAGCAGTATGACAGTTTACAATGAGCAGTTCTTC. The encoded protein is CASSMTVYNEQFF. The chain employs TRBV27 and TRBJ2-1, with D perhaps TRBD1 (5 bases). Germline V gives CDR1 MNHEY, CDR2 SMNVEV (reference sequence). This CDR3 is 13 amino acids long. V gave up 5 bases and J gave up 4 bases, with 9 bases separating them.

This chain joins TRBV11-3 and TRBJ2-2; no clear D gene. V was shortened by 0 bases and J by 6 bases, with 5 bases between the two germline ends. The V gene's germline CDR1 is SGHNT and CDR2 YENEEA. The CDR3 has 13 amino acids. The CDR3 here is CASSLEGAGELFF. CDR3 bases: TGTGCCAGCAGCTTAGAGGGCGCCGGGGAGCTGTTTTTT.

The chain recombines TRBV5-6 with TRBJ1-4; the D gene is possibly TRBD1 (5 bases). The V gene's germline CDR1 is SGHDT and CDR2 YYEEEE. This CDR3 is 15 amino acids long. V was shortened by 4 bases and J by 8 bases, with 18 bases between the two germline ends. The CDR3: CASSVGTWHYEKLFF. CDR3 bases: TGTGCCAGCAGCGTGGGGACTTGGCATTACGAAAAACTGTTTTTT.

V gene TRBV5-1 combines with J gene TRBJ1-6; 8 bases line up with TRBD1. CDR1 is SGHRS, CDR2 YFSETQ, per germline. The CDR3 extends over 15 amino acids. J gave up 6 bases and V 3 bases, and 5 bases lay outside the gene matches. The DNA of the CDR3 is TGCGCCAGCAGCTCGGGGACAGGCCTTAATTCACCCCTCCACTTT. Translating it yields CASSSGTGLNSPLHF.

The CDR3 DNA sequence: TGTGCCAGCAGTGGTGACAGGGGACTGTTTTTT. Amino acids: CASSGDRGLFF. This chain links TRBV6-1 with TRBJ1-4; 8 bases line up with TRBD1. Germline CDR1 reads MNHNS; CDR2 reads SASEGT. The CDR3 runs 11 residues. The V gene end was trimmed by 4 bases and the J gene end by 13 bases; junction bases not matched to a gene: 2.

This chain's CDR3 is CASSSQGSNTEAFF. In DNA, the CDR3 is TGTGCCAGCAGTTCGCAGGGTTCTAACACTGAAGCTTTCTTT. This chain joins TRBV9 and TRBJ1-1; TRBD1 is a possible D gene (5 bases). The germline gives CDR1 SGDLS, CDR2 YYNGEE. V lost 5 bases to trimming and J lost 2 bases, with 13 bases between them. The CDR3 has 14 residues.

The rearrangement joins TRBV7-9 to TRBJ2-7; D uncertain. CDR1 and CDR2 (germline): SEHNR, FQNEAQ (reference sequence). The CDR3 consists of 12 residues. Trimming stripped 5 bases from V and 4 bases from J, with 9 bases between. Here the CDR3 DNA reads TGTGCCAGCAGCCCAATGGAGTACGAGCAGTACTTC. Its translation is CASSPMEYEQYF.

V is TRBV15 and J is TRBJ1-1; D unresolved. Trimming took off 0 bases at V and 4 bases at J, with 9 bases between the two ends. CDR1 is LNHNV and CDR2 is YYDKDF in the germline V gene (reference sequence). This CDR3 contains 14 residues. CDR3 nucleotide sequence: TGTGCCACCAGCAGAGATTTGCGGGTCACTGAAGCTTTCTTT. Translating it yields CATSRDLRVTEAFF.

This chain uses TRBV11-2 with TRBJ2-1; 7 positions match TRBD1. The V segment lost 3 bases and the J segment 5 bases; nucleotides outside the gene matches: 1. Germline V lookup: CDR1 SGHAT, CDR2 FQNNGV. CDR3 length equals 13 residues. CDR3 residues: CASSLDRNNEQFF. The CDR3 nucleotides read TGTGCCAGCAGCTTGGACAGGAACAATGAGCAGTTCTTC.

The J gene is TRBJ2-7, the V gene TRBV10-1, with TRBD2 identical over 12 bases. The CDR3 extends over 17 amino acids. The junction had 8 bases not matched to a gene; V was cut back by 3 bases and J by 2 bases. In germline, CDR1 is WNHNN, CDR2 SYGVQD (reference sequence). This chain's CDR3 is CASSDRRTSGTTYEQYF. The CDR3 DNA sequence: TGCGCCAGCAGTGACCGGCGGACTAGCGGGACCACCTACGAGCAGTACTTC.